A selection of T cell receptor beta chains follows, all from one sample in a study of blood T cell repertoires in COVID-19. Using immunoSEQ multiplex PCR, the repertoire was profiled, and TCRdb retains in-frame clones only, with some absent. In the table there are roughly 200,000 clones, about 81% of which are singletons. The material sequenced was peripheral blood. These receptors came from a woman older than 75 with COVID-19, enrolled during active disease. The CDR3 runs from the conserved cysteine through the conserved F or W. D genes are given only for firm matches. Clone sizes are given selectively: once, few, many, or a class where the clone is expanded.

V gene	D gene	J gene	clone size	CDR3 protein	CDR3 DNA
TRBV29-1	TRBD2	TRBJ2-7	NA	CSVGTSGNYEQYF	TGCAGCGTCGGGACTAGCGGGAACTACGAGCAGTACTTC
TRBV7-9	TRBD1	TRBJ2-5	once	CASSFNSRDRNF	TGTGCCAGCAGCTTCAACAGCCGGGACAGGAACTTC
TRBV30	NA	TRBJ2-7	once	CAWKRDSYEQYF	TGTGCCTGGAAGAGGGACTCCTACGAGCAGTACTTC
TRBV27	TRBD2	TRBJ2-7	NA	CASRPGLAGGISEYF	TGTGCCAGCAGACCAGGACTAGCGGGAGGAATTTCTGAATACTTC
TRBV7-9	TRBD2	TRBJ2-5	NA	CASSPHLAGGTQYF	TGTGCCAGCAGCCCTCACCTAGCGGGGGGGACCCAGTACTTC
TRBV30	TRBD1	TRBJ1-4	NA	CAWSRQGPSYLSVLKEKLFF	TGTGCCTGGAGTCGACAGGGCCCATCGTATTTGTCCGTTCTTAAGGAAAAACTGTTTTTT
TRBV7-6	NA	TRBJ2-7	once	CASSLEAGPSSYEQYF	TGTGCCAGCAGCTTGGAGGCGGGCCCTTCGTCCTACGAGCAGTACTTC
TRBV7-9	NA	TRBJ2-2	NA	CASSSSWGGTNTGELFF	TGTGCCAGCAGCTCTAGTTGGGGAGGAACGAACACCGGGGAGCTGTTTTTT
TRBV6-5	TRBD1	TRBJ1-2	once	CASREGQGLWHTF	TGTGCCAGCAGGGAGGGACAGGGACTATGGCACACCTTC
TRBV29-1	TRBD2	TRBJ2-5	once	CSVELGLAGGWGRETQYF	TGCAGCGTTGAACTTGGACTAGCGGGAGGATGGGGTCGGGAGACCCAGTACTTC
TRBV2	TRBD2	TRBJ2-1	few	CASSKAGGSYNEQFF	TGTGCCAGCAGTAAAGCGGGGGGGTCCTACAATGAGCAGTTCTTC
TRBV2	NA	TRBJ1-5	NA	CASSWRMNQPQHF	TGTGCCAGCAGCTGGAGGATGAATCAGCCCCAGCATTTT
TRBV27	NA	TRBJ1-2	NA	CASRPGTNYGYTF	TGTGCCAGCAGACCCGGGACTAACTATGGCTACACCTTC
TRBV5-1	TRBD1	TRBJ1-1	NA	CASSSRTGGNTEAFF	TGCGCCAGCAGCTCGCGGACAGGGGGCAACACTGAAGCTTTCTTT
TRBV10-3	TRBD2	TRBJ2-5	once	CAISGQRGGVETQYF	TGTGCCATCAGTGGACAGCGGGGGGGGGTAGAGACCCAGTACTTC
TRBV4-3	NA	TRBJ2-7	NA	CASSQADNTNYEQYF	TGCGCCAGCAGCCAAGCGGACAATACCAACTACGAGCAGTACTTC
TRBV5-6	NA	TRBJ1-6	NA	CASSPGYSPLHF	TGTGCCAGCAGCCCAGGGTACTCACCCCTCCACTTT
TRBV30	NA	TRBJ1-4	few	CAWSVIGLFF	TGTGCCTGGAGTGTGATCGGTCTGTTTTTT
TRBV9	TRBD1	TRBJ2-7	once	CASSVTALPGTGDYEQYF	TGTGCCAGCAGCGTAACCGCACTACCCGGGACAGGGGACTACGAGCAGTACTTC
TRBV3-1/TRBV3-2	NA	TRBJ2-7	NA	CASSQGVWGGYEQYF	TGTGCCAGCAGCCAAGGCGTGTGGGGCGGCTACGAGCAGTACTTC
TRBV7-8	TRBD1	TRBJ1-2	NA	CASSLEAGGWGYTF	TGTGCCAGCAGCTTAGAGGCAGGGGGCTGGGGCTACACCTTC
TRBV7-2	NA	TRBJ1-3	NA	CASSSRGAGNTIYF	TGTGCCAGCAGCTCTCGGGGGGCTGGAAACACCATATATTTT
TRBV19	TRBD2	TRBJ2-4	NA	CASSAQLAGSIQYF	TGTGCCAGTAGTGCCCAACTAGCGGGAAGCATTCAGTACTTC
TRBV4-1	NA	TRBJ2-1	NA	CASSRGGTNEQFF	TGCGCCAGCAGCCGAGGCGGTACCAATGAGCAGTTCTTC
TRBV7-2	NA	TRBJ1-1	few	CASSFSVNTEAFF	TGTGCCAGCAGCTTTTCAGTGAACACTGAAGCTTTCTTT
TRBV20-1	TRBD2	TRBJ2-7	NA	CSASLSASGRAGQYF	TGCAGTGCTAGTCTATCGGCTAGCGGGAGGGCCGGGCAGTACTTC
TRBV6-2/TRBV6-3	NA	TRBJ2-5	NA	CASSTLGRRETQYF	TGTGCCAGCAGTACCTTAGGGAGGCGAGAGACCCAGTACTTC
TRBV7-3	NA	TRBJ2-5	NA	CASSFTGGETQYF	TGTGCCAGCAGCTTTACTGGGGGGGAGACCCAGTACTTC
TRBV2	NA	TRBJ2-7	NA	CATRYGTGYEQYF	TGTGCCACCAGATACGGAACGGGGTACGAGCAGTACTTC
TRBV12-5	NA	TRBJ1-4	NA	CASGLVQWPRGEKLFF	TGTGCTAGTGGTTTGGTCCAATGGCCTCGGGGTGAAAAACTGTTTTTT
TRBV28	NA	TRBJ1-1	few	CASNFRGGLGASTEAFF	TGTGCCAGCAACTTCCGAGGAGGCCTGGGTGCGTCCACTGAAGCTTTCTTT
TRBV5-1	TRBD1	TRBJ2-7	few	CASSLDRGREEQYF	TGCGCCAGCAGCTTGGACAGGGGACGAGAGGAGCAGTACTTC
TRBV4-1	NA	TRBJ1-1	NA	CASSQEVGSNTEAFF	TGCGCCAGCAGCCAAGAGGTCGGGTCTAACACTGAAGCTTTCTTT
TRBV7-8	TRBD1	TRBJ2-7	few	CASSFGTGVSEQYF	TGTGCCAGCAGCTTCGGGACAGGGGTTTCCGAGCAGTACTTC
TRBV3-1/TRBV3-2	NA	TRBJ2-2	NA	CASSHGGVNTGELFF	TGTGCCAGCAGCCACGGCGGGGTGAACACCGGGGAGCTGTTTTTT
TRBV5-6	NA	TRBJ1-2	NA	CASSSATSRRRYGYTF	TGTGCCAGCAGCTCCGCTACTAGTAGGAGGCGGTATGGCTACACCTTC
TRBV7-8	TRBD1	TRBJ1-2	few	CASSLGSRGQANYGYTF	TGTGCCAGCAGCTTAGGTTCAAGGGGGCAAGCTAACTATGGCTACACCTTC
TRBV6-1	TRBD1	TRBJ1-1	NA	CASTVGTGEAFF	TGTGCCAGCACCGTTGGGACAGGGGAAGCTTTCTTT
TRBV3-1/TRBV3-2	NA	TRBJ2-1	NA	CASGGQTNGASYNEQFF	TGTGCCAGCGGTGGGCAGACCAATGGGGCATCCTACAATGAGCAGTTCTTC